These 5 T cell receptor beta chains were sequenced from one sample in a study of cytomegalovirus exposure and HLA in healthy donors. It was with 60 Vbeta and 13 Jbeta primers that the PCR ran. Assay used: immunoSEQ multiplex PCR; TCRdb lists only in-frame clones, some missing. Altogether 110,000 or so clones are present, roughly two thirds being singletons, with the ten largest covering about 8.6%. The sequenced sample consisted of PBMCs. These receptors came from a man younger than 35 in good health and CMV-seropositive.

V gene TRBV7-2 combines with J gene TRBJ1-2, with D maybe TRBD1 (6 bases). From germline, CDR1 is SGHTA and CDR2 FQGNSA. V lost 1 base, J lost 0 bases, and 9 bases lay in between. The CDR3 is 15 residues long. Here the CDR3 reads CASSLVTGSNYGYTF. The CDR3 bases are TGTGCCAGCAGCTTAGTCACAGGGTCTAACTATGGCTACACCTTC.

The chain uses TRBV5-1 and TRBJ2-1; 7 bases map to TRBD2. The CDR3 is made up of 16 amino acids. CDR1 is SGHRS and CDR2 is YFSETQ in the germline V gene. Unmatched junction bases numbered 7, after V lost 0 bases and J lost 4 bases. This CDR3 reads CASSLGLAAVYNEQFF. CDR3 nucleotides: TGCGCCAGCAGCTTGGGGCTAGCGGCTGTTTACAATGAGCAGTTCTTC.

The gene calls are TRBV6-5 and TRBJ2-5; D perhaps matches TRBD1 (5 bases). This CDR3 has 15 amino acids. V shed 0 bases and J shed 2 bases, with 10 bases lying between them. The germline V gene encodes CDR1 MNHEY and CDR2 SVGAGI. The CDR3, as DNA: TGTGCCAGCAGTTACTCGTGGCAGGGACAAGAGACCCAGTACTTC. Its protein is CASSYSWQGQETQYF.

The rearrangement uses TRBV9 and TRBJ1-2; TRBD1 is a possible D gene (5 bases). V was shortened by 3 bases and J by 6 bases, with 18 bases between the two germline ends. Per the germline V gene, CDR1 is SGDLS and CDR2 is YYNGEE. This CDR3 has 15 residues. The CDR3 bases are TGTGCCAGCAGCGCCTATGGGGGGGTCGGTGATGGCTACACCTTC. Translated, it gives CASSAYGGVGDGYTF.

This rearrangement joins TRBV13 to TRBJ1-6; TRBD1 might be the D (5 bases). Germline V gene data show CDR1 as PRHDT and CDR2 as FYEKMQ (reference sequence). V gave up 4 bases and J gave up 10 bases, with 11 bases separating them. The length of the CDR3 is 13 residues. CDR3 sequence (DNA): TGTGCCAGCAGCTCCAGGGCCATCTCACCCCTCCACTTT. It translates to CASSSRAISPLHF. Supplemented by reference TRBV13 and TRBJ1-6, the full variable domain reads AAGVIQSPRHLIKEKRETATLKCYPIPRHDTVYWYQQGPGQDPQFLISFYEKMQSDKGSIPDRFSAQQFSDYHSELNMSSLELGDSALYFCASSSRAISPLHFGNGTRLTVT.